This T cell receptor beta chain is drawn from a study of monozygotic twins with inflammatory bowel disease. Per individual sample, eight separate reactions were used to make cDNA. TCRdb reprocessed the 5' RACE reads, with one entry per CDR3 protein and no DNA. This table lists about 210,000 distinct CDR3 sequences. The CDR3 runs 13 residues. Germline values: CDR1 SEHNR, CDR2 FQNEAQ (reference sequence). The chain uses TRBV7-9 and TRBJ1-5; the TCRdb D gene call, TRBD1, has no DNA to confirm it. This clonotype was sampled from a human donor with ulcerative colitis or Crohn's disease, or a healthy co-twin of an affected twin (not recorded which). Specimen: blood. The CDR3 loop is CASSIYRDQPQHF.